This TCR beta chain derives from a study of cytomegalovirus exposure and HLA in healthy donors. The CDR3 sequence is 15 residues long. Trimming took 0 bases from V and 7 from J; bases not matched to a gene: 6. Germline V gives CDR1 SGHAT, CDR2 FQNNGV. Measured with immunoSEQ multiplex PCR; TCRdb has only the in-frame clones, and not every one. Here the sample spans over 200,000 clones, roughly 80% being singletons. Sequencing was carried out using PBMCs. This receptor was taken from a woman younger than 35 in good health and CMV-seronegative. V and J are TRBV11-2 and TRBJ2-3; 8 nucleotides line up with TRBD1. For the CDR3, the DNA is TGTGCCAGCAGCTTAGAGACCAGGGGGCGAAATACGCAGTATTTT. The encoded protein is CASSLETRGRNTQYF.